The 6 T cell receptor beta chains reported below all come from one sample, sequenced in a study of cytomegalovirus exposure and HLA in healthy donors. With 60 Vbeta and 13 Jbeta primers, the PCR was carried out. This table comes from immunoSEQ multiplex PCR, and its TCRdb copy is limited to in-frame clones, with some not included. The sample table includes approximately 210,000 clones. Sequenced material: PBMCs. The receptor source for this set is a woman in her 30s in good health and CMV-seropositive.

The chain has TRBV7-2 and TRBJ2-2, with D possibly matching TRBD2 (6 bases). Per the germline V gene, CDR1 is SGHTA and CDR2 is FQGNSA. Trimming took 2 bases from V and 5 from J, leaving 12 bases between them. The CDR3 extends over 15 amino acids. CDR3 DNA: TGTGCCAGCAGCTTAATATACGGGACTACCGGGGAGCTGTTTTTT. This encodes CASSLIYGTTGELFF.

The chain combines TRBV9 with TRBJ2-7; 8 bases match TRBD1. This CDR3 has 14 amino acids. Germline trimming cut 3 bases from V and 3 bases from J; bases unmatched to any gene: 5. CDR1 and CDR2 from the germline V gene are SGDLS and YYNGEE. Here the CDR3 reads CASSGQGSVYEQYF. The CDR3 nucleotides are TGTGCCAGCAGCGGACAGGGGTCCGTCTACGAGCAGTACTTC.

V and J are TRBV30 and TRBJ2-5; TRBD2 matches at 10 bases. Germline-derived CDR1 and CDR2 are GTSNPN and SVGIG (reference sequence). This CDR3 has 15 amino acids. V lost 0 bases to trimming and J lost 5 bases; unmatched junction nucleotides: 6. CDR3 in amino acids: CAWSVGLAGVETQYF. Written as DNA, the CDR3 is TGTGCCTGGAGTGTAGGGCTAGCGGGAGTTGAGACCCAGTACTTC.

V and J are TRBV4-1 and TRBJ2-5; 8 bases map to TRBD2. V gave up 8 bases and J gave up 2 bases; unmatched junction bases: 4. Germline loops: CDR1 MGHRA, CDR2 YSYEKL. The CDR3 extends over 13 amino acids. This chain's CDR3 is CASASGGQETQYF. DNA of the CDR3: TGCGCCAGCGCGAGCGGGGGACAAGAGACCCAGTACTTC.

V usage is TRBV10-3 and J usage is TRBJ2-3; weak D call: TRBD2 (5 bases). CDR1 is ENHRY and CDR2 is SYGVKD in the germline V gene. The CDR3 loop spans 15 amino acids. V was trimmed by 4 bases and J by 0 bases, leaving 11 bases between them. The CDR3 coding sequence is TGTGCCATCAGTGTAGAGCGGACTAGCACAGATACGCAGTATTTT. Encoded protein: CAISVERTSTDTQYF.

The chain couples TRBV5-1 to TRBJ1-2; 8 nucleotides agree with TRBD1. V shed 3 bases and J 3 bases; nucleotides not matched to a gene: 7. Germline assignment: CDR1 SGHRS and CDR2 YFSETQ. The CDR3 consists of 15 residues. The CDR3, as DNA: TGCGCCAGCAGCTCCCACAGGGGGTATGACTATGGCTACACCTTC. This sequence encodes CASSSHRGYDYGYTF.